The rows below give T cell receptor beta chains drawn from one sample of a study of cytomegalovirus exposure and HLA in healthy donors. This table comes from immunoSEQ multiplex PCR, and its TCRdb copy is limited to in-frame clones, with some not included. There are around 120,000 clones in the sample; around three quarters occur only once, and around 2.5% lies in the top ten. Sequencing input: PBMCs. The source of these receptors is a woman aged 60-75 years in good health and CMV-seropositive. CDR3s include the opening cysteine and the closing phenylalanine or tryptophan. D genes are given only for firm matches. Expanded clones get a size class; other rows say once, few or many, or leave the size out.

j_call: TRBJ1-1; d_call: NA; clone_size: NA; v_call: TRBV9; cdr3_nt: TGTGCCAGCAGCGTCAAATCTGAAGCTTTCTTT; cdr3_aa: CASSVKSEAFF
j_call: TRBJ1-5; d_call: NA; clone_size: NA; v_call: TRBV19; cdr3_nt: TGTGCCAGTAGTTTGGCAGTGACAAATCAGCCCCAGCATTTT; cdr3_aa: CASSLAVTNQPQHF
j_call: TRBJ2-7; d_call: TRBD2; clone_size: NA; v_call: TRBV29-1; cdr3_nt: TGCAGCGTTGGGGGACTAGCGGGGAATTTACACGAGCAGTACTTC; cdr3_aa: CSVGGLAGNLHEQYF
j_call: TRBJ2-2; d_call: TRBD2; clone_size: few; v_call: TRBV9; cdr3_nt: TGTGCCAGCAGCGTAGAGGCGGGGGGGCCTACCGGGGAGCTGTTTTTT; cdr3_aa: CASSVEAGGPTGELFF
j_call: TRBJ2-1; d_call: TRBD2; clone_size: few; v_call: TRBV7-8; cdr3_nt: TGTGCCAGCAGCCCCCAACTAGCGGGGGGATACAATGAGCAGTTCTTC; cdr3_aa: CASSPQLAGGYNEQFF
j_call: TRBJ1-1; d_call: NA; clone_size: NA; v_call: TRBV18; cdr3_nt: TGTGCCAGCTCACTACAGGTAATGAACACTGAAGCTTTCTTT; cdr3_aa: CASSLQVMNTEAFF
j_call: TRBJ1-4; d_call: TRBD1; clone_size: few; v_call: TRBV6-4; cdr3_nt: TGTGCCAGCAGTACCTCTCCGGGACAGGGGGCAGAAAAACTGTTTTTT; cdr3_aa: CASSTSPGQGAEKLFF
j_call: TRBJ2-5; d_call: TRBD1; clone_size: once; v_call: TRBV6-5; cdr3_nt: TGTGCCAGCAAACAGGGGGCGCGACGAGAGACCCAGTACTTC; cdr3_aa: CASKQGARRETQYF
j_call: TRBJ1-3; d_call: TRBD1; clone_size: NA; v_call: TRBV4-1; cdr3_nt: TGCGCCAGCAGCCAAGACCCAAACAGGGGGCGAGGAAACACCATATATTTT; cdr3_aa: CASSQDPNRGRGNTIYF
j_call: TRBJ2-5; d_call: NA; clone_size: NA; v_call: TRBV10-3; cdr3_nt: TGTGCCATCAGTGACATGGGGGGAGGCTACCAAGAGACCCAGTACTTC; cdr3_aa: CAISDMGGGYQETQYF
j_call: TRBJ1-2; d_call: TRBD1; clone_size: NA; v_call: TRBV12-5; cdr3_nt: TGTGCTAGTGGTTTGGAACCTTCAGGGGGAAACTATGGCTACACCTTC; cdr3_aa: CASGLEPSGGNYGYTF
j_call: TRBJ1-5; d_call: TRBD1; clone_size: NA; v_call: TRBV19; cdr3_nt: TGTGCCAGTAGTATACGGGACAGTTATAGCAATCAGCCCCAGCATTTT; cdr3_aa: CASSIRDSYSNQPQHF
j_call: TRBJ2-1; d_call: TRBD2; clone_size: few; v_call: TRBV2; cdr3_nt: TGTGCCAGCAGTGAGGGCGGGGGGTACAATGAGCAGTTCTTC; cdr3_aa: CASSEGGGYNEQFF
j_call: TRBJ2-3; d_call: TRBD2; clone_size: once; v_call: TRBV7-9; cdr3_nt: TGTGCCAGCAGCCAGGGACTAGGCCAGGAGTATTTT; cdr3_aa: CASSQGLGQEYF
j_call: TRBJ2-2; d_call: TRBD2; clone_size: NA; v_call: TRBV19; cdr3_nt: TGTGCCAGTAGTGGGGGAGGGACGTACACCGGGGAGCTGTTTTTT; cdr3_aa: CASSGGGTYTGELFF
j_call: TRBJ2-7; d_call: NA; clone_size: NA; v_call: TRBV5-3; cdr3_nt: TGTGCCAGAAGCACCCACCCGGGGATCACCTCCTACGAGCAGTACTTC; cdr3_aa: CARSTHPGITSYEQYF
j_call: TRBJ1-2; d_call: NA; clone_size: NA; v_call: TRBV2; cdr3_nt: TGTGCCAGCACCGTAAAACAGGCTGGGGGCTACACCTTC; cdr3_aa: CASTVKQAGGYTF
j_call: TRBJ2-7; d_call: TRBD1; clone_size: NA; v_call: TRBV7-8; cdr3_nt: TGTGCCAGCAGCTTCTCGGGACAGGGTATAGGCGAGCAGTACTTC; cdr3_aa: CASSFSGQGIGEQYF
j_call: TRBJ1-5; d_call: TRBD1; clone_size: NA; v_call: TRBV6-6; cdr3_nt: TGTGCCAGCGGACAGGGATCTCAGCCCCAGCATTTT; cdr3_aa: CASGQGSQPQHF
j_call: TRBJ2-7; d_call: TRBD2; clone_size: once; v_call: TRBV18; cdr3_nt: TGTGCCAGCTCACCACCGGGGGGGAACTACGAGCAGTACTTC; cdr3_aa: CASSPPGGNYEQYF
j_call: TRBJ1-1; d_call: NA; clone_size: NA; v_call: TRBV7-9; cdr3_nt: TGTGCCAGCAGCCTTATAGGCGGTGAAGCTTTCTTT; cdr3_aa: CASSLIGGEAFF
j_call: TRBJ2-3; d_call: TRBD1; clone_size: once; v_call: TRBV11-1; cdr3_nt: TGTGCCAGCAGCCTACTATCCCAGGGGGTAAACACAGATACGCAGTATTTT; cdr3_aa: CASSLLSQGVNTDTQYF
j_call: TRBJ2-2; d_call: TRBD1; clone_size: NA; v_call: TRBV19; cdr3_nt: TGTGCCAGTAGTATAGACCTCCCGACAGGGACAAACACCGGGGAGCTGTTTTTT; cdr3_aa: CASSIDLPTGTNTGELFF
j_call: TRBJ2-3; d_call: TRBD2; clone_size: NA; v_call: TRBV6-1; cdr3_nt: TGTGCCAGCAGGGTAAGGGACTACTACACAGATACGCAGTATTTT; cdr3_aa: CASRVRDYYTDTQYF
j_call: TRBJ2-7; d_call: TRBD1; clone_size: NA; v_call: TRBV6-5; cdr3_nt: TGTGCCAGCAGTTACTGGGACAGGGCCTACGAGCAGTACTTC; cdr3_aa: CASSYWDRAYEQYF
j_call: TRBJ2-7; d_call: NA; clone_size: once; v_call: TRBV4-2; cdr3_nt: TGTGCCAGCAGCCAAGAGGGGGCCGTCTACGAGCAGTACTTC; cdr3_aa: CASSQEGAVYEQYF
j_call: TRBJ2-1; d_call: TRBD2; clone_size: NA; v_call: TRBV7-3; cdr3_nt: TGTGCCAGCAGCGGCGCCGGGACTAGCGCCTTGAGCTCCTACAATGAGCAGTTCTTC; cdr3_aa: CASSGAGTSALSSYNEQFF
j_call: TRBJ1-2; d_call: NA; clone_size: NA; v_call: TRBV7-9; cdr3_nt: TGTGCCAGCAGCTTGACAGTTGGCTACACCTTC; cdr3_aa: CASSLTVGYTF
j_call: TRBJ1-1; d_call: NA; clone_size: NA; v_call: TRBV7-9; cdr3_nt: TGTGCCAGCAGCTTAGGGAGATCCCTGAACACTGAAGCTTTCTTT; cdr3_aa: CASSLGRSLNTEAFF
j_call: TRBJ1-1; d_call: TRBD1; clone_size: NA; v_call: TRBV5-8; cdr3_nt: TGTGCCAGCAGTTGGACAGGGGTAACTGAAGCTTTCTTT; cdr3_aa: CASSWTGVTEAFF
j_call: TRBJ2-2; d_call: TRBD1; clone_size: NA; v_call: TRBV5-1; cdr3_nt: TGCGCCAGCGGAGAGACAGGGGGCAAGACCGGGGAGCTGTTTTTT; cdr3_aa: CASGETGGKTGELFF
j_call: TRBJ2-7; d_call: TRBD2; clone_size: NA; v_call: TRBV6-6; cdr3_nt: TGTGCCAGCAGTTACTCGACGGGACTAGGTGGATACGAGCAGTACTTC; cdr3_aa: CASSYSTGLGGYEQYF
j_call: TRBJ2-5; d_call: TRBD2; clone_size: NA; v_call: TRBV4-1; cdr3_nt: TGCGCCAGCAGCCATGGATCGACTAGCGGAAGAGAGACCCAGTACTTC; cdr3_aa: CASSHGSTSGRETQYF
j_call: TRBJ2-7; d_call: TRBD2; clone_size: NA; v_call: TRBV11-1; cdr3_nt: TGTGCCAGCAGCTCCGGGACTAGCGGCGAGCAGTACTTC; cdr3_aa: CASSSGTSGEQYF
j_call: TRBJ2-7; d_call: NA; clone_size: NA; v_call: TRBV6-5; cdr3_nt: TGTGCCAGCAGTTACTCGGCAGGGATGATCCACGAGCAGTACTTC; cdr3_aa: CASSYSAGMIHEQYF
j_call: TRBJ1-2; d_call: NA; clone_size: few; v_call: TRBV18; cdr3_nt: TGTGCCAGCTCACAACAGGGCGACTATGGCTACACCTTC; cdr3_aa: CASSQQGDYGYTF
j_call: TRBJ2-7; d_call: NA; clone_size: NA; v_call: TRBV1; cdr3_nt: TGCACCAGCAGCCAACAATCGGGACTAGCGGGGGGGGGCTACGAGCAGTACTTC; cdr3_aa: CTSSQQSGLAGGGYEQYF
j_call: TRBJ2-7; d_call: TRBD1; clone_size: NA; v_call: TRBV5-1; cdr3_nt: TGCGCCAGCAGCTTGGGTCAGGGGGCCTACGAGCAGTACTTC; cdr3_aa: CASSLGQGAYEQYF
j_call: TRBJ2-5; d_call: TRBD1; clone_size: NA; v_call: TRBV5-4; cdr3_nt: TGTGCCAGCAGCTTGGACAGGGGGGAGACCCAGTACTTC; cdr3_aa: CASSLDRGETQYF
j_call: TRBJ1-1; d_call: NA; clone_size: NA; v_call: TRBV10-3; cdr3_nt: TGTGCCACCACGAACAGGTCTAATTACCAAATGAACACTGAAGCTTTCTTT; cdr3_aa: CATTNRSNYQMNTEAFF
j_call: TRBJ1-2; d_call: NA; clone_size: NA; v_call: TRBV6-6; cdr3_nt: TGTGCCAGCAGTTACCCGCACAGGGATGGCTACACCTTC; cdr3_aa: CASSYPHRDGYTF
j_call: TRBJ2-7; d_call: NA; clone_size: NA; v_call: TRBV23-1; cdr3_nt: TGCGCCAGCAGTCACTCCGAGTACTTC; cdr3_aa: CASSHSEYF
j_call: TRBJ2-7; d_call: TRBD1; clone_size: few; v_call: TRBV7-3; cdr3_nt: TGTGCCAGCAGCTCCCCAGGGGGTTTTAAGCAGTACTTC; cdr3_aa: CASSSPGGFKQYF
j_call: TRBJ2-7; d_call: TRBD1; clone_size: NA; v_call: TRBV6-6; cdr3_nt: TGTGCCAGCAGTTTTAGAGGGGGACAGGGTGGGGAGCAGTACTTC; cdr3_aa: CASSFRGGQGGEQYF
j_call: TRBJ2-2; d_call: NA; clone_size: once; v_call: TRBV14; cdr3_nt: TGTGCCAGCAGCCAAGGTGGGGGCAACACCGGGGAGCTGTTTTTT; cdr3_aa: CASSQGGGNTGELFF
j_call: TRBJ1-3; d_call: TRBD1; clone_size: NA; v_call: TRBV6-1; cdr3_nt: TGTGCCAGCAGGGAGAACAGGGGGCAAGGAAACACCATATATTTT; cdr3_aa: CASRENRGQGNTIYF
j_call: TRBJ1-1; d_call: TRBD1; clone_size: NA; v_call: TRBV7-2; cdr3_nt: TGTGCCAGCAGCCTAAGACAGGGTGGGACCACTGAAGCTTTCTTT; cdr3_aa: CASSLRQGGTTEAFF
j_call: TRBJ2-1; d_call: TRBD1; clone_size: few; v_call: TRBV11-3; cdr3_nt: TGTGCCAGCAGCTTAGAGTCTCGGACAGGGGACAATGAGCAGTTCTTC; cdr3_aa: CASSLESRTGDNEQFF
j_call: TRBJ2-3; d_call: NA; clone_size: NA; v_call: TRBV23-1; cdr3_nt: TGCGCCAGACTAGGGGGTTTCGCAGATACGCAGTATTTT; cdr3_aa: CARLGGFADTQYF